This TCR beta chain was captured in a study of shared clonotypes between healthy human individuals. Libraries were prepared by immunoSEQ multiplex PCR; TCRdb keeps only in-frame clonotypes and omits some of them. The data show some 500,000 clones, with 70% to 80% seen just once and about 12% held by the top ten. The source material was PBMCs. This TCR derives from a woman aged 40 to 50 in good health. Some clones in this sample may be carry-over from other donors' samples.

The CDR3 DNA reads TGTGCTAGTGGTTGGGACAGTTACAATGAGCAGTTCTTC. Translation gives CASGWDSYNEQFF. V gene TRBV12-5 combines with J gene TRBJ2-1, with 7 bases aligning to TRBD1. The germline V gene encodes CDR1 LGHNT and CDR2 FRNRAP. Germline trimming cut 4 bases from V and 4 bases from J; bases unmatched to any gene: 1. CDR3 length: 13 residues.